This passage covers 17 T cell receptor beta chains from one sample sequenced in a study of cytomegalovirus exposure and HLA in healthy donors. The repertoire was sequenced with immunoSEQ multiplex PCR; TCRdb's copy has only in-frame clones and lacks some. The sample shows about 140,000 clones, 87% of them seen only once. Material: PBMCs. These receptors were obtained from a man aged 18 to 30 in good health and CMV-seropositive.

This clone was recorded once. The V and J genes are TRBV7-6 and TRBJ2-6, with D hard to call. V was shortened by 5 bases and J by 0 bases, with 8 bases between the two germline ends. This CDR3 is 15 amino acids long. Germline CDR1 SGHVS, CDR2 FNYEAQ. The CDR3 sequence is CASSGGSSGANVLTF. CDR3 nucleotides: TGTGCCAGCAGCGGCGGAAGCTCTGGGGCCAACGTCCTGACTTTC.

The genes are TRBV20-1 and TRBJ1-1, with D uncertain. Trimming took 7 bases from V and 1 from J, leaving 7 bases between them. Germline V lookup: CDR1 DFQATT, CDR2 SNEGSKA (reference sequence). The CDR3 is 11 amino acids. The CDR3 DNA reads as TGCAGTGGGCGAGGGAACACTGAAGCTTTCTTT. This codes for CSGRGNTEAFF.

This clone has only one observation. The chain couples TRBV11-3 to TRBJ2-3; no reliable D call. There are 14 residues in the CDR3. V was trimmed by 2 bases and J by 0 bases, leaving 6 bases between them. Germline V lookup: CDR1 SGHNT, CDR2 YENEEA. The CDR3 coding sequence is TGTGCCAGCAGCTTATCTCTCAGCACAGATACGCAGTATTTT. Translated: CASSLSLSTDTQYF.

The J gene is TRBJ1-2, the V gene TRBV4-2; 9 bases line up with TRBD1. The CDR3 totals 15 residues. Germline CDR1 LGHNA, CDR2 YNFKEQ. Unmatched junction bases numbered 4, after V lost 1 base and J lost 4 bases. CDR3 nucleotide sequence: TGTGCCAGCAGCCAAGCAGGGACAGGGCTCTATGGCTACACCTTC. Protein: CASSQAGTGLYGYTF.

In its sample, this clone was seen a few times. This rearrangement joins TRBV19 to TRBJ1-5, with unresolved D. Between the trimmed V and J ends, which lost 5 bases and 3 bases, there was a span of 5 bases. The CDR3 has 12 residues. The germline gives CDR1 LNHDA, CDR2 SQIVND (reference sequence). CDR3 nucleotides: TGTGCCAGTAGTTTCCTCAATCAGCCCCAGCATTTT. As protein: CASSFLNQPQHF.

This chain links TRBV6-5 with TRBJ2-2; 9 nucleotides match TRBD1. The CDR3 length is 15 residues. Unmatched junction bases numbered 8, after V lost 6 bases and J lost 6 bases. Germline CDR1 reads MNHEY; CDR2 reads SVGAGI. CDR3 sequence: CASSSTGGAAGELFF. The CDR3 nucleotides read TGTGCCAGCAGCTCAACAGGGGGCGCCGCCGGGGAGCTGTTTTTT.

The chain combines TRBV7-6 with TRBJ2-7, with D unresolved. CDR3 length equals 12 residues. Germline V gives CDR1 SGHVS, CDR2 FNYEAQ. V was shortened by 5 bases and J by 7 bases, with 12 bases between the two germline ends. The CDR3 region is CASSPALREQYF. The DNA of the CDR3 is TGTGCCAGCAGCCCCGCCCTACGAGAGCAGTACTTC.

The gene calls are TRBV6-5 and TRBJ2-5; D is possibly TRBD1 (6 bases). The CDR3 covers 15 residues. CDR1 is MNHEY and CDR2 is SVGAGI in the germline V gene. V lost 8 bases to trimming and J lost 2 bases, with 18 bases between them. CDR3: CASFPRTAPQETQYF. For the CDR3, the DNA is TGTGCCAGCTTCCCTAGGACAGCTCCTCAAGAGACCCAGTACTTC.

The gene calls are TRBV2 and TRBJ2-4; 11 bases align to TRBD2. The trim removed 6 bases at V and 3 bases at J, leaving 4 bases unmatched. This CDR3 has 15 amino acids. Germline-derived CDR1 and CDR2 are SNHLY and FYNNEI. CDR3 coding DNA: TGTGCCAGCAGGGGGGGACTAGCGGACAAAAACATTCAGTACTTC. This encodes CASRGGLADKNIQYF. The entire variable domain, with the rest obtained from reference TRBV2 and TRBJ2-4, is as follows: EPEVTQTPSHQVTQMGQEVILRCVPISNHLYFYWYRQILGQKVEFLVSFYNNEISEKSEIFDDQFSVERPDGSNFTLKIRSTKLEDSAMYFCASRGGLADKNIQYFGAGTRLSVL.

This chain links TRBV19 with TRBJ2-1, with D possibly matching TRBD2 (5 bases). The germline V and J ends were trimmed by 3 bases and 7 bases, with 16 bases remaining between them. CDR3 length: 15 amino acids. Germline-derived CDR1 and CDR2 are LNHDA and SQIVND (reference sequence). The CDR3 region has the DNA TGTGCCAGTAGTATGTCGGGGAGTATCGGGAATGAGCAGTTCTTC. Its protein is CASSMSGSIGNEQFF.

The chain links TRBV19 to TRBJ1-1; a possible D gene is TRBD1 (5 bases). CDR1 LNHDA and CDR2 SQIVND come from the germline V gene (reference sequence). V lost 10 bases and J 5 bases, leaving 20 bases between the germline ends. CDR3 length equals 14 residues. CDR3 nucleotide sequence: TGTGCCACCGCACCTTTGGGGGGAAGAACTGAAGCTTTCTTT. It specifies CATAPLGGRTEAFF.

V is TRBV18 and J is TRBJ1-5; 7 nucleotides line up with TRBD1. With 2 bases clipped from V and 5 bases from J, the junction kept 3 bases outside the gene matches. The CDR3 totals 14 residues. Germline loops: CDR1 KGHSH, CDR2 LQKENI. The chain's CDR3 is CASSPRQGDQPQHF. As DNA, the CDR3 is TGTGCCAGCTCACCAAGGCAGGGGGATCAGCCCCAGCATTTT.

By share, this clone counts as medium-sized. This chain joins TRBV6-1 and TRBJ1-4, with 8 bases identical to TRBD1. This CDR3 contains 14 residues. CDR1 and CDR2 (germline): MNHNS, SASEGT. J lost 6 bases, V lost 1 base, and 1 base had no gene match. Written as DNA, the CDR3 is TGTGCCAGCAGTGAAGGGACAGGGTATGAAAAACTGTTTTTT. As protein: CASSEGTGYEKLFF.

CDR3 sequence: CASSIGLAELYNEQFF. For the CDR3, the DNA is TGTGCCAGCAGCATCGGACTAGCGGAGTTGTACAATGAGCAGTTCTTC. V is TRBV13 and J is TRBJ2-1, with 10 bases identical to TRBD2. The trim removed 5 bases at V and 4 bases at J, leaving 8 bases unmatched. Germline values: CDR1 PRHDT, CDR2 FYEKMQ (reference sequence). CDR3 length: 16 amino acids. Combining the CDR3 with reference TRBV13 and TRBJ2-1 gives the whole variable domain AAGVIQSPRHLIKEKRETATLKCYPIPRHDTVYWYQQGPGQDPQFLISFYEKMQSDKGSIPDRFSAQQFSDYHSELNMSSLELGDSALYFCASSIGLAELYNEQFFGPGTRLTVL.

This clone was seen once. The J gene is TRBJ1-5, the V gene TRBV4-1; D is unresolved. The CDR3 sequence is 15 residues long. V gave up 2 bases and J gave up 4 bases, with 12 bases separating them. Germline V CDR1 and CDR2: MGHRA, YSYEKL. The CDR3 sequence: CASSQSTQQNQPQHF. In nucleotides, the CDR3 is TGCGCCAGCAGCCAATCTACACAGCAGAATCAGCCCCAGCATTTT.

This chain's CDR3 is CASSLQRGEQFF. The CDR3 coding sequence is TGTGCCAGCAGTTTGCAAAGGGGTGAGCAGTTCTTC. The rearrangement links TRBV27 to TRBJ2-1, with a weak D call TRBD1 (5 bases). Germline CDR1 is MNHEY and CDR2 is SMNVEV (reference sequence). This CDR3 is 12 amino acids long. Trimming took off 3 bases at V and 9 bases at J, with 9 bases between the two ends.

V and J are TRBV19 and TRBJ2-2; 7 bases match TRBD1. V lost 7 bases, J lost 6 bases, and 5 bases stayed unmatched. This CDR3 comprises 13 residues. The germline CDR1 and CDR2 sequences are LNHDA and SQIVND (reference sequence). The DNA for the CDR3 is TGTGCCAGTAAGGGGGCAGGGCCCGGGGAGCTGTTTTTT. This translates into CASKGAGPGELFF.